These 26 T cell receptor beta chains came from one sample sequenced in a study of T-cell memory formation after mild COVID-19. From the 5' RACE reads, TCRdb called clonotypes with MiXCR, one entry per CDR3 protein. The table includes a few hundred thousand distinct CDR3 sequences, roughly 9.4% detected once. Material for sequencing was PBMCs or a T cell subset sorted from them (not recorded which). The receptors derive from a man aged 18 to 29 who had mild COVID-19 (a few samples of this study predate the infection). Cell type and time point are not known.

This clonotype was recorded at least ten times. J is TRBJ2-6 and V is TRBV20-1, with D perhaps given as TRBD1 or TRBD2 (5 bases each). V lost 1 base, J lost 2 bases, and 12 bases lay in between. The length of the CDR3 is 16 residues. In germline, CDR1 is DFQATT, CDR2 SNEGSKA (reference sequence). The CDR3 sequence is CSARVQGAPGANVLTF. The CDR3 DNA reads as TGCAGTGCTAGAGTTCAGGGAGCCCCTGGGGCCAACGTCCTGACTTTC.

The V call is TRBV23-1, the J call TRBJ2-2, with 7 bases lining up with TRBD1. TRBV23-1 is given ORF status, its function remaining uncertain. Losses at the gene ends were 5 bases for V and 6 bases for J; bases not matched to a gene: 6. CDR3 size: 14 residues. The CDR3 DNA follows: TGCGCCAGCAGTGCCCAGGGGGTGTCCGGGGAGCTGTTTTTT. Its translation is CASSAQGVSGELFF.

The rearrangement joins TRBV27 to TRBJ2-3; tentatively, D is TRBD2 (6 bases). The germline V gene has CDR1 MNHEY and CDR2 SMNVEV (reference sequence). The germline V and J ends were trimmed by 5 bases and 3 bases, with 12 bases remaining between them. CDR3 length: 14 amino acids. This CDR3 is CASSLLLATDTQYF. CDR3 nucleotides: TGTGCCAGCAGTCTCTTACTAGCAACAGATACGCAGTATTTT.

This clonotype was detected only a few times. J is TRBJ1-4 and V is TRBV5-4; TRBD1 agrees at 9 bases. V gave up 2 bases and J gave up 2 bases; unmatched junction bases: 10. There are 18 residues in the CDR3. The germline gives CDR1 SGHNT, CDR2 YYREEE (reference sequence). The CDR3 region has the DNA TGTGCCAGCAGCTTCGCCGGGACAGGGTCTGTTACTAATGAAAAACTGTTTTTT. Protein sequence: CASSFAGTGSVTNEKLFF.

This clonotype was observed a few times. This chain connects TRBV6-2 or TRBV6-3 to TRBJ2-2; perhaps TRBD1 as D (5 bases). The CDR3 length is 12 residues. Germline CDR1 MNHEY, CDR2 SVGEGT. The V end lost 2 bases, the J end lost 8 bases, and 6 bases lay between the germline ends. CDR3 protein: CASSYDSGELFF. DNA of the CDR3: TGTGCCAGCAGTTACGACAGTGGGGAGCTGTTTTTT.

This clonotype has at least ten counts. This chain uses TRBV2 with TRBJ2-5; D unclear. V was clipped by 4 bases and J by 5 bases, with 8 bases between them. Germline V gene data show CDR1 as SNHLY and CDR2 as FYNNEI. The CDR3 covers 12 residues. CDR3 residues: CASSGFGETQYF. Here the CDR3 DNA reads TGTGCCAGCAGTGGCTTTGGCGAGACCCAGTACTTC.

This clonotype has a handful of counts. This sequence joins TRBV14 and TRBJ2-7; 7 positions agree with TRBD2. The CDR3 extends over 14 amino acids. In germline, CDR1 is SGHDN, CDR2 FVKESK. The trim removed 4 bases at V and 5 bases at J, leaving 8 bases unmatched. As DNA, the CDR3 is TGTGCCAGCAGCCCGTTGGGAGGGATTAACGAGCAGTACTTC. As protein: CASSPLGGINEQYF.

This clonotype showed up just a few times. This CDR3 reads CASSRGDDSGELFF. In DNA, the CDR3 is TGCGCCAGCAGCAGGGGGGATGACTCCGGGGAGCTGTTTTTT. The chain uses TRBV5-1 and TRBJ2-2; D is perhaps TRBD1 or TRBD2 (6 bases each). Trimming cost V 4 bases and J 6 bases, with 13 bases left between them. Germline V CDR1 and CDR2: SGHRS, YFSETQ. The CDR3 runs to 14 residues.

The chain couples TRBV18 to TRBJ1-2, with 8 bases fitting TRBD1. The CDR3 runs 14 residues. CDR1 and CDR2 (germline): KGHSH, LQKENI. With V trimmed by 1 base and J by 4 bases, 2 bases remained unmatched. The DNA for the CDR3 is TGTGCCAGCTCACCACAAGACAGGGGCTATGGCTACACCTTC. Its translation is CASSPQDRGYGYTF.

This clonotype was detected only a few times. The V gene is TRBV9, the J gene TRBJ2-1; weak D call: TRBD2 (6 bases). The CDR3 has 16 amino acids. V lost 0 bases and J 0 bases, leaving 10 bases between the germline ends. Per the germline V gene, CDR1 is SGDLS and CDR2 is YYNGEE. CDR3 in amino acids: CASSVVRGSSYNEQFF. CDR3 DNA: TGTGCCAGCAGCGTAGTTCGGGGGAGCTCCTACAATGAGCAGTTCTTC.

The chain recombines TRBV27 with TRBJ2-7; 8 bases align to TRBD2. This CDR3 has 13 amino acids. CDR1 is MNHEY, CDR2 SMNVEV, per germline (reference sequence). The CDR3 here is CANPAGGGGEQYV. The CDR3 DNA reads TGTGCTAACCCCGCGGGGGGCGGCGGCGAGCAGTACGTC.

This rearrangement joins TRBV18 to TRBJ1-5; D call uncertain. CDR1 is KGHSH, CDR2 LQKENI, per germline. The CDR3 has 15 amino acids. The V end was cut by 3 bases, the J end by 0 bases, with 9 bases between. CDR3 residues: CASSPQVNSNQPQHF. CDR3 sequence (DNA): TGTGCCAGCTCACCTCAGGTCAATAGCAATCAGCCCCAGCATTTT.

The sample holds a few counts of this clonotype. V and J are TRBV12-3 or TRBV12-4 and TRBJ2-5; tentatively, D is TRBD2 (6 bases). Deletions cut 6 bases from V and 5 bases from J, with 13 bases between. The CDR3 is made up of 13 amino acids. The CDR3 DNA reads as TGTGCCAGCAGCCAAACTAGCCGCGAGACCCAGTACTTC. Translating gives CASSQTSRETQYF.

This clonotype has more than one count but fewer than ten. V and J are TRBV6-5 and TRBJ2-7; possibly TRBD1 or TRBD2 for D (5 bases each). The germline gives CDR1 MNHEY, CDR2 SVGAGI. The CDR3 runs 14 residues. The V gene lost 5 bases and the J gene lost 6 bases, with 17 bases spanning the gap. The CDR3 loop is CASSAAGRVTEQYF. The CDR3 DNA reads as TGTGCCAGCAGTGCCGCGGGCAGGGTTACCGAGCAGTACTTC.

This clonotype was picked up many times. The gene calls are TRBV7-2 and TRBJ2-1; 14 nucleotides line up with TRBD2. Trimming removed 5 bases from V and 6 bases from J; junction bases left unmatched: 3. CDR3 length: 15 residues. From germline, CDR1 is SGHTA and CDR2 FQGNSA. The CDR3 is CASSQGLAGANEQFF. CDR3 sequence (DNA): TGTGCCAGCAGCCAGGGACTAGCGGGGGCCAATGAGCAGTTCTTC.

The J gene is TRBJ2-7, the V gene TRBV15; 12 nucleotides match TRBD1. J gave up 5 bases and V 0 bases, and 8 bases lay outside the gene matches. CDR3 length: 17 residues. Germline V lookup: CDR1 LNHNV, CDR2 YYDKDF (reference sequence). CDR3 amino acids: CATSRDGGQGALNEQYV. The CDR3 region has the DNA TGTGCCACCAGCAGAGATGGGGGACAGGGGGCGCTTAACGAGCAGTACGTC.

The chain uses TRBV12-3 or TRBV12-4 and TRBJ1-1, with D uncertain. The CDR3 spans 16 residues. V shed 2 bases and J shed 1 base, with 14 bases lying between them. The CDR3 protein is CASSLNGGPWNTEAFF. In nucleotides, the CDR3 is TGTGCCAGCAGTTTAAACGGAGGCCCGTGGAACACTGAAGCTTTCTTT.

The table lists this clonotype with a few counts. The V call is TRBV5-4, the J call TRBJ2-7; D perhaps matches TRBD1 (6 bases). Between the trimmed V and J ends, which lost 4 bases and 1 base, there was a span of 9 bases. There are 13 residues in the CDR3. The germline V gene encodes CDR1 SGHNT and CDR2 YYREEE (reference sequence). CDR3 sequence: CASSPGQSYEQYF. CDR3 nucleotide sequence: TGTGCCAGCAGCCCAGGACAGTCCTACGAGCAGTACTTC.

The CDR3 DNA follows: TGTGCCAGCAGCGCCCGCAGGGGGGGGGCTAAGGATGAGCAGTTCTTC. Translation: CASSARRGGAKDEQFF. The chain recombines TRBV7-2 with TRBJ2-1; perhaps D is TRBD1 or TRBD2 (7 bases each). The CDR3 is made up of 16 amino acids. Per the germline V gene, CDR1 is SGHTA and CDR2 is FQGNSA. V was trimmed by 5 bases and J by 8 bases, leaving 22 bases between them.

There are a few counts of this clonotype. The rearrangement links TRBV9 to TRBJ1-1; no firm D call. Germline lookup yields CDR1 SGDLS and CDR2 YYNGEE. With 0 bases removed from V and 0 bases from J, the gap between germline ends came to 6 bases. The length of the CDR3 is 14 residues. The CDR3 DNA reads as TGTGCCAGCAGCGTAGACAGCATGAACACTGAAGCTTTCTTT. It codes for CASSVDSMNTEAFF.

V usage is TRBV9 and J usage is TRBJ1-5; 7 bases map to TRBD1. This CDR3 has 13 amino acids. Germline CDR1 is SGDLS and CDR2 is YYNGEE. With 3 bases clipped from V and 10 bases from J, the junction kept 7 bases outside the gene matches. CDR3 DNA sequence: TGTGCCAGCAGCGGGACAGGCAAAGAACCCCAGCATTTT. This encodes CASSGTGKEPQHF.

This clonotype has more than one count but fewer than ten. The rearrangement joins TRBV7-2 to TRBJ2-7; 7 bases are shared with TRBD2. The CDR3 is made up of 16 amino acids. Germline CDR1 reads SGHTA; CDR2 reads FQGNSA. Trimming removed 4 bases from V and 4 bases from J; junction bases left unmatched: 13. The CDR3 sequence is CASSSDIGDYPYEQYF. Written as DNA, the CDR3 is TGTGCCAGCAGCTCCGATATAGGGGACTATCCTTACGAGCAGTACTTC.

This clonotype was picked up a small number of times. The chain recombines TRBV7-3 with TRBJ2-7, with a weak D call TRBD1 (6 bases). CDR1 is SGHTA and CDR2 is FQGTGA in the germline V gene. The CDR3 loop spans 15 amino acids. V lost 1 base and J lost 1, with 11 bases in between. The CDR3 sequence: CASSLSQTGSYEQYF. In DNA, the CDR3 is TGTGCCAGCAGCTTAAGTCAGACAGGTTCCTACGAGCAGTACTTC. The whole variable domain, filled in from reference TRBV7-3 and TRBJ2-7, reads GAGVSQTPSNKVTEKGKYVELRCDPISGHTALYWYRQSLGQGPEFLIYFQGTGAADDSGLPNDRFFAVRPEGSVSTLKIQRTERGDSAVYLCASSLSQTGSYEQYFGPGTRLTVT.

This clonotype has a handful of counts. V and J are TRBV12-3 or TRBV12-4 and TRBJ1-6, with D possibly TRBD1 on 5 matching bases. Trimming removed 6 bases from V and 7 bases from J, with 19 bases in between. The CDR3 sequence is 16 residues long. The CDR3 sequence: CASRNTQTVLNSPLHF. The CDR3 DNA follows: TGTGCCAGCAGGAACACCCAGACAGTTCTCAATTCACCCCTCCACTTT.

This clonotype was detected a few times. This chain links TRBV20-1 with TRBJ1-4; D remains unclear. CDR3 length: 10 residues. Germline V gives CDR1 DFQATT, CDR2 SNEGSKA (reference sequence). Trimming left V 5 bases short and J 16 bases short, with 14 bases between. This CDR3 is CSAAKDPRFF. CDR3 sequence (DNA): TGCAGTGCTGCAAAAGACCCTCGGTTTTTT.

The chain joins TRBV7-2 to TRBJ1-5; 7 nucleotides line up with TRBD1. V trimming: 5 bases; J trimming: 3 bases; junction bases outside the gene matches: 7. CDR1 is SGHTA, CDR2 FQGNSA, per germline. The CDR3 length is 15 residues. The DNA for the CDR3 is TGTGCCAGCAGCGAGACCGGGACAGTCAATCAGCCCCAGCATTTT. It codes for CASSETGTVNQPQHF.